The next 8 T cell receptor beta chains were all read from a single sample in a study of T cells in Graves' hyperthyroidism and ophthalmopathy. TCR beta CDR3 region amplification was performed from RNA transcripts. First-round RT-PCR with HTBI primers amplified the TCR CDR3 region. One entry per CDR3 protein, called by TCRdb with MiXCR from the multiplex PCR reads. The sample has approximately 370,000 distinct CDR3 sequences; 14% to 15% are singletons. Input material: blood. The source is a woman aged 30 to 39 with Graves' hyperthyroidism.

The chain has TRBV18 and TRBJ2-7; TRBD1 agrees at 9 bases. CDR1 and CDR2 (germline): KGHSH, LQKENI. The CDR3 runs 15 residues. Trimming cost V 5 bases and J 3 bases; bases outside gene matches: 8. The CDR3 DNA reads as TGTGCCAGCTCAGCCCCCGGGACAGGGCTCTACGAGCAGTACTTC. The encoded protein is CASSAPGTGLYEQYF.

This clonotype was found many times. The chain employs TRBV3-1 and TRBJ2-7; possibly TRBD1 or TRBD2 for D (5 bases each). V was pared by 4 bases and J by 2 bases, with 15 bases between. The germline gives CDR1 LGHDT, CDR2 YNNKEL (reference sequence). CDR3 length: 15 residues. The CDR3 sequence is CASSLKRDAAYEQYF. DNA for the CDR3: TGTGCCAGCAGCCTAAAGAGGGACGCAGCCTACGAGCAGTACTTC.

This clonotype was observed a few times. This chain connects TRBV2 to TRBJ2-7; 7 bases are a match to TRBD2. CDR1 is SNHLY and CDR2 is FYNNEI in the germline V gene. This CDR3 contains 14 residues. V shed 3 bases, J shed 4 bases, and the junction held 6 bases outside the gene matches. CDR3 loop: CASSEGTTTYEQYF. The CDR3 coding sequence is TGTGCCAGCAGTGAGGGGACTACAACTTACGAGCAGTACTTC.

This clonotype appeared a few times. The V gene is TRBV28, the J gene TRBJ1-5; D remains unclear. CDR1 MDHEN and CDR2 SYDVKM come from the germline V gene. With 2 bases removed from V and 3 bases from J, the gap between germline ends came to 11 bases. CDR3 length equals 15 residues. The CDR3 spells CASSLTTYSNQPQHF. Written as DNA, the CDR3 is TGTGCCAGCAGTTTAACAACCTATTCCAATCAGCCCCAGCATTTT. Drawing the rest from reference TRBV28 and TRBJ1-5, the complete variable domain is DVKVTQSSRYLVKRTGEKVFLECVQDMDHENMFWYRQDPGLGLRLIYFSYDVKMKEKGDIPEGYSVSREKKERFSLILESASTNQTSMYLCASSLTTYSNQPQHFGDGTRLSIL.

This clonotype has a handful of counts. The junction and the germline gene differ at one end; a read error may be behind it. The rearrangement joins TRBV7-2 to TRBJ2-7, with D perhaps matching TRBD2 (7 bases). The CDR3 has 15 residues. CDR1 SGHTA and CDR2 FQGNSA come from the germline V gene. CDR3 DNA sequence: TGCGCCAGCAGTCAAAGCGGGATTGGGGGCCACGAGCAGTACTTC. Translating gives CASSQSGIGGHEQYF.

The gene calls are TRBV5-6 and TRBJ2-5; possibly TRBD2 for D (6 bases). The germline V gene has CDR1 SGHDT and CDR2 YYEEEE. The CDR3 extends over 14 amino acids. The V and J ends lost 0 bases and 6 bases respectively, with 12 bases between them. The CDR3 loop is CASSLGLVRKTQYF. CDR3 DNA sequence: TGTGCCAGCAGCTTGGGACTAGTGAGGAAGACCCAGTACTTC.

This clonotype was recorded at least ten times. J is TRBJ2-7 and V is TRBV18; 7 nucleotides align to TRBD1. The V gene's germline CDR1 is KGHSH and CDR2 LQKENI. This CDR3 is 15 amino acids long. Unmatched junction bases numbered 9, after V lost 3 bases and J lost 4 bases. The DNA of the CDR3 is TGTGCCAGCTCACCTACTGGGGACAGATATTACGAGCAGTACTTC. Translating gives CASSPTGDRYYEQYF.

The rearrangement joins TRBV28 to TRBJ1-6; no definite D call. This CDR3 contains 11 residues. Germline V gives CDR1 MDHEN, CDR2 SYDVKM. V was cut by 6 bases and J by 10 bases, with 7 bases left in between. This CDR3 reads CASSSTSPLHF. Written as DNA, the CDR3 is TGTGCCAGCAGCTCGACATCACCCCTCCACTTT.